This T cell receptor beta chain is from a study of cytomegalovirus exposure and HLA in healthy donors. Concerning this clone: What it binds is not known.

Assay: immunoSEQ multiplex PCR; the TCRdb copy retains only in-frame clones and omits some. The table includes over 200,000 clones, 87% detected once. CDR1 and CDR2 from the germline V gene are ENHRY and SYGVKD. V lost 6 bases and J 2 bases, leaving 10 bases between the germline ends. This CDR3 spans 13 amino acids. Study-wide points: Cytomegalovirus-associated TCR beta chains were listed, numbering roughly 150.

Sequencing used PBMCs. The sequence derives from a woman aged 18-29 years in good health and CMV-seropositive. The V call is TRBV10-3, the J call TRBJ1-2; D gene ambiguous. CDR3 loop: CAIRPQANYGYTF. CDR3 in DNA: TGTGCCATCAGACCACAAGCGAACTATGGCTACACCTTC.